Reported below is one T cell receptor (beta chain). All patients experienced relapse after autologous stem cell transplantation, and brentuximab vedotin exposure was variable. The data were taken from a study of PD-1 blockade in classical Hodgkin lymphoma. V shed 0 bases, J shed 2 bases, and the junction held 4 bases outside the gene matches. The germline V gene encodes CDR1 SGDLS and CDR2 YYNGEE. The CDR3 is made up of 16 amino acids. TCRdb's table, derived via immunoSEQ multiplex PCR, lists solely in-frame clones and lacks some. The sample holds under 95,000 clones, around 93% seen once. The sample was peripheral blood mononuclear cells (PBMCs), taken at baseline. The TCR was taken from a human donor with classical Hodgkin lymphoma. V usage is TRBV9 and J usage is TRBJ2-3; TRBD2 aligns across 9 bases. Here the CDR3 DNA reads TGTGCCAGCAGCGTAGGGAGCGGGGGGACCACAGATACGCAGTATTTT. Protein product: CASSVGSGGTTDTQYF.